One sample yielded the 8 T cell receptor beta chains listed below, sequenced in a study of CD8 T cells in ankylosing spondylitis. TCRdb re-called the 5' RACE reads through MiXCR, storing one row per CDR3 protein. The sample includes about 150,000 distinct CDR3 sequences, roughly 44% of them seen just once. The sample consisted of synovial fluid, either unsorted or a sorted T cell fraction (not recorded which). All receptors come from a male donor with ankylosing spondylitis.

This clonotype was detected once. This sequence joins TRBV10-3 and TRBJ2-1; D may correspond to TRBD1 or TRBD2 (6 bases each). V lost 6 bases, J lost 2 bases, and 17 bases lay in between. The CDR3 spans 16 residues. Germline V gene data show CDR1 as ENHRY and CDR2 as SYGVKD. The DNA of the CDR3 is TGTGCCATCAGCGTAAAGAGGGGGAGGCCCTACAATGAGCAGTTCTTC. Its translation: CAISVKRGRPYNEQFF.

In its sample, this clonotype was seen a few times. The chain uses TRBV12-3 or TRBV12-4 and TRBJ1-1, with no clear D. V was clipped by 5 bases and J by 0 bases, with 10 bases between them. The CDR3 consists of 14 residues. The CDR3, as DNA: TGTGCCAGCAGTCCATCCACAGTGAACACTGAAGCTTTCTTT. It encodes CASSPSTVNTEAFF.

The table lists this clonotype with a few counts. This sequence joins TRBV15 and TRBJ2-1; 8 bases line up with TRBD2. Germline CDR1 reads LNHNV; CDR2 reads YYDKDF (reference sequence). V gave up 0 bases and J gave up 5 bases; unmatched junction bases: 6. The CDR3 totals 16 residues. The CDR3 nucleotides read TGTGCCACCAGCAGAGATTACGGCGGGGGGCACAATGAGCAGTTCTTC. Its translation: CATSRDYGGGHNEQFF.

This clonotype was observed a handful of times. J is TRBJ1-1 and V is TRBV7-9; D unresolved. The CDR3 has 14 amino acids. With 5 bases removed from V and 1 base from J, the gap between germline ends came to 11 bases. Germline V CDR1 and CDR2: SEHNR, FQNEAQ (reference sequence). The DNA of the CDR3 is TGTGCCAGCAGCCTCCTATGGGGGAACACTGAAGCTTTCTTT. It is translated as CASSLLWGNTEAFF.

The chain couples TRBV4-2 to TRBJ2-3; TRBD2 aligns across 7 bases. The V gene's germline CDR1 is LGHNA and CDR2 YNFKEQ. The trim removed 1 base at V and 5 bases at J, leaving 9 bases unmatched. This CDR3 contains 16 residues. The CDR3 bases are TGTGCCAGCAGCCAAGCGCGGGAGAGGAACCTAGATACGCAGTATTTT. Its translation: CASSQARERNLDTQYF.

At least ten counts were recorded for this clonotype. The genes are TRBV12-3 or TRBV12-4 and TRBJ2-3, with 7 bases aligning to TRBD2. The CDR3 contains 16 residues. J lost 7 bases, V lost 7 bases, and 17 bases had no gene match. CDR3 protein: CASTKAQVRELHTQYF. CDR3 DNA sequence: TGTGCCAGCACCAAAGCCCAGGTGCGGGAGCTTCATACGCAGTATTTT.

V and J are TRBV7-9 and TRBJ2-1; D possibly matches TRBD1 or TRBD2 (5 bases each). This CDR3 has 14 amino acids. Germline values: CDR1 SEHNR, CDR2 FQNEAQ (reference sequence). Trimming pared 1 base from V and 6 bases from J, leaving 10 bases between. CDR3 nucleotide sequence: TGTGCCAGCAGCTTAGACCCTGGGGGCAATGAGCAGTTCTTC. Amino acid sequence: CASSLDPGGNEQFF. Together with reference TRBV7-9 and TRBJ2-1, the CDR3 gives the full variable domain: DTGVSQNPRHKITKRGQNVTFRCDPISEHNRLYWYRQTLGQGPEFLTYFQNEAQLEKSRLLSDRFSAERPKGSFSTLEIQRTEQGDSAMYLCASSLDPGGNEQFFGPGTRLTVL.

J is TRBJ2-3 and V is TRBV7-9; D is tentatively TRBD1 or TRBD2 (5 bases each). Germline V CDR1 and CDR2: SEHNR, FQNEAQ (reference sequence). The CDR3 contains 16 residues. The V gene lost 5 bases and the J gene lost 1 base, with 16 bases spanning the gap. CDR3 bases: TGTGCCAGCAGCCCCCGGGGCGCGTCCCGCACAGATACGCAGTATTTT. The encoded protein is CASSPRGASRTDTQYF.